This passage covers 15 T cell receptor beta chains from one sample sequenced in a study of T cell responses to AZD1222 COVID-19 vaccine. Produced via immunoSEQ multiplex PCR; TCRdb's table is partial and in-frame only. The sample has over 100,000 clones, about nine tenths seen once. Specimen: peripheral blood, collected 28 days after the second AZD1222 dose. These receptors came from an adult who received the AZD1222 COVID-19 vaccine.

The chain recombines TRBV28 with TRBJ1-5, with D maybe TRBD1 (5 bases). This CDR3 has 17 residues. Trimming left V 5 bases short and J 5 bases short, with 22 bases between. Per germline, CDR1 MDHEN and CDR2 SYDVKM. CDR3: CASSGGIGRGDDQPQHF. The CDR3 DNA reads TGTGCCAGCAGTGGAGGAATCGGGCGGGGGGATGATCAGCCCCAGCATTTT.

The chain uses TRBV5-6 and TRBJ1-1; weak D call: TRBD1 (5 bases). Germline V gives CDR1 SGHDT, CDR2 YYEEEE. The CDR3 consists of 14 residues. The V end lost 4 bases, the J end lost 1 base, and 11 bases lay between the germline ends. CDR3 residues: CASSHGGANTEAFF. CDR3 nucleotide sequence: TGTGCCAGCAGCCATGGTGGGGCGAACACTGAAGCTTTCTTT.

This chain joins TRBV2 and TRBJ2-7; perhaps TRBD1 as D (5 bases). The CDR3 runs 15 residues. The germline V gene encodes CDR1 SNHLY and CDR2 FYNNEI. V was cut by 1 base and J by 3 bases, with 13 bases left in between. The CDR3 nucleotides read TGTGCCAGCAGTGAAGGACAGTCCATAATCTACGAGCAGTACTTC. This translates into CASSEGQSIIYEQYF.

The chain has TRBV12-3 or TRBV12-4 and TRBJ1-2; no reliable D call. The CDR3 length is 13 residues. The ends were cut back, 6 bases at V and 7 bases at J, with 15 bases in the middle. CDR3 coding DNA: TGTGCCAGCAGCCCGGGCCCCGGAGGTGGCTACACCTTC. Translation: CASSPGPGGGYTF.

V is TRBV5-1 and J is TRBJ2-2; 13 positions agree with TRBD2. The CDR3 has 16 amino acids. Germline-derived CDR1 and CDR2 are SGHRS and YFSETQ. The ends lost 5 bases at V and 5 bases at J; junction bases unmatched: 6. CDR3 sequence (DNA): TGCGCCAGCAGACTAGCGGGAGGGCCGCGGACCGGGGAGCTGTTTTTT. Amino acids: CASRLAGGPRTGELFF.

This chain joins TRBV7-9 and TRBJ2-3; D possibly corresponds to TRBD2 (6 bases). Germline V lookup: CDR1 SEHNR, CDR2 FQNEAQ (reference sequence). The ends were cut back, 5 bases at V and 2 bases at J, with 11 bases in the middle. The CDR3 spans 14 residues. CDR3 nucleotides: TGTGCCAGCAGCCGGGACTGGGACACAGATACGCAGTATTTT. Translating it yields CASSRDWDTDTQYF.

The chain combines TRBV13 with TRBJ1-2, with 9 bases identical to TRBD1. CDR3 length: 19 residues. Germline loops: CDR1 PRHDT, CDR2 FYEKMQ (reference sequence). V was clipped by 5 bases and J by 4 bases; unmatched bases: 20. As DNA, the CDR3 is TGTGCCAGCAGCCCCAGCCCCCGGGACAGGGAACGCCCCCCCTATGGCTACACCTTC. Protein product: CASSPSPRDRERPPYGYTF.

The chain uses TRBV11-2 and TRBJ2-1, with 9 bases matching TRBD2. CDR1 and CDR2 from the germline V gene are SGHAT and FQNNGV. The junction had 7 bases not matched to a gene; V was cut back by 7 bases and J by 0 bases. The CDR3 loop spans 16 amino acids. The CDR3 nucleotides are TGTGCCAGCACCGGACTAGCGAAGAGCTCCTACAATGAGCAGTTCTTC. Residues: CASTGLAKSSYNEQFF.

The chain recombines TRBV5-1 with TRBJ1-3; D is undetermined. The CDR3 spans 15 residues. Trimming took off 2 bases at V and 0 bases at J, with 9 bases between the two ends. Germline loops: CDR1 SGHRS, CDR2 YFSETQ. CDR3 in DNA: TGCGCCAGCAGCTTCTCGGCGACCTCTGGAAACACCATATATTTT. The encoded protein is CASSFSATSGNTIYF.

The chain has TRBV6-5 and TRBJ2-1, with D uncertain. CDR1 MNHEY and CDR2 SVGAGI come from the germline V gene. V was cut by 6 bases and J by 4 bases, with 10 bases left in between. The CDR3 sequence is 13 residues long. CDR3 sequence (DNA): TGTGCCAGCAGCTGGAGATCTTACAATGAGCAGTTCTTC. The encoded protein is CASSWRSYNEQFF.

The J gene is TRBJ1-2, the V gene TRBV9; 9 bases fit TRBD1. CDR1 is SGDLS, CDR2 YYNGEE, per germline. V lost 0 bases to trimming and J lost 4 bases; unmatched junction nucleotides: 10. This CDR3 spans 17 amino acids. CDR3 region: CASSVAPTGGIGYGYTF. Here the CDR3 DNA reads TGTGCCAGCAGCGTAGCTCCAACAGGGGGCATTGGCTATGGCTACACCTTC.

The V call is TRBV19, the J call TRBJ2-7; D is possibly TRBD2 (6 bases). The CDR3 sequence is 13 residues long. Per the germline V gene, CDR1 is LNHDA and CDR2 is SQIVND (reference sequence). Trimming took 6 bases from V and 1 from J, leaving 10 bases between them. This chain's CDR3 is CASRGLGSYEQYF. CDR3 sequence (DNA): TGTGCCAGTAGGGGACTGGGGTCCTACGAGCAGTACTTC.

J is TRBJ2-1 and V is TRBV24-1; D ambiguous. V was shortened by 2 bases and J by 10 bases, with 17 bases between the two germline ends. CDR3 length: 15 residues. Germline CDR1 and CDR2: KGHDR and SFDVKD. Written as DNA, the CDR3 is TGTGCCACCAGTGATTCGCGGACCCTTGGGATAGAGCAGTTCTTC. This sequence encodes CATSDSRTLGIEQFF.

V is TRBV19 and J is TRBJ2-7; tentatively, D is TRBD1 (5 bases). V lost 4 bases, J lost 5 bases, and 15 bases lay in between. CDR1 is LNHDA, CDR2 SQIVND, per germline (reference sequence). The CDR3 is 14 amino acids. CDR3 sequence reads: CASSNDRSSDEQYF. CDR3 nucleotides: TGTGCCAGTAGTAACGACAGAAGTTCAGACGAGCAGTACTTC. Filled out from reference TRBV19 and TRBJ2-7, the complete variable domain reads DGGITQSPKYLFRKEGQNVTLSCEQNLNHDAMYWYRQDPGQGLRLIYYSQIVNDFQKGDIAEGYSVSREKKESFPLTVTSAQKNPTAFYLCASSNDRSSDEQYFGPGTRLTVT.

The rearrangement links TRBV7-3 to TRBJ2-6; 9 nucleotides agree with TRBD1. The CDR3 covers 17 residues. J lost 2 bases, V lost 2 bases, and 4 bases had no gene match. The germline V gene encodes CDR1 SGHTA and CDR2 FQGTGA. Here the CDR3 DNA reads TGTGCCAGCAGCTTAGACAGGGGGTTTACTGGGGCCAACGTCCTGACTTTC. The encoded protein is CASSLDRGFTGANVLTF.